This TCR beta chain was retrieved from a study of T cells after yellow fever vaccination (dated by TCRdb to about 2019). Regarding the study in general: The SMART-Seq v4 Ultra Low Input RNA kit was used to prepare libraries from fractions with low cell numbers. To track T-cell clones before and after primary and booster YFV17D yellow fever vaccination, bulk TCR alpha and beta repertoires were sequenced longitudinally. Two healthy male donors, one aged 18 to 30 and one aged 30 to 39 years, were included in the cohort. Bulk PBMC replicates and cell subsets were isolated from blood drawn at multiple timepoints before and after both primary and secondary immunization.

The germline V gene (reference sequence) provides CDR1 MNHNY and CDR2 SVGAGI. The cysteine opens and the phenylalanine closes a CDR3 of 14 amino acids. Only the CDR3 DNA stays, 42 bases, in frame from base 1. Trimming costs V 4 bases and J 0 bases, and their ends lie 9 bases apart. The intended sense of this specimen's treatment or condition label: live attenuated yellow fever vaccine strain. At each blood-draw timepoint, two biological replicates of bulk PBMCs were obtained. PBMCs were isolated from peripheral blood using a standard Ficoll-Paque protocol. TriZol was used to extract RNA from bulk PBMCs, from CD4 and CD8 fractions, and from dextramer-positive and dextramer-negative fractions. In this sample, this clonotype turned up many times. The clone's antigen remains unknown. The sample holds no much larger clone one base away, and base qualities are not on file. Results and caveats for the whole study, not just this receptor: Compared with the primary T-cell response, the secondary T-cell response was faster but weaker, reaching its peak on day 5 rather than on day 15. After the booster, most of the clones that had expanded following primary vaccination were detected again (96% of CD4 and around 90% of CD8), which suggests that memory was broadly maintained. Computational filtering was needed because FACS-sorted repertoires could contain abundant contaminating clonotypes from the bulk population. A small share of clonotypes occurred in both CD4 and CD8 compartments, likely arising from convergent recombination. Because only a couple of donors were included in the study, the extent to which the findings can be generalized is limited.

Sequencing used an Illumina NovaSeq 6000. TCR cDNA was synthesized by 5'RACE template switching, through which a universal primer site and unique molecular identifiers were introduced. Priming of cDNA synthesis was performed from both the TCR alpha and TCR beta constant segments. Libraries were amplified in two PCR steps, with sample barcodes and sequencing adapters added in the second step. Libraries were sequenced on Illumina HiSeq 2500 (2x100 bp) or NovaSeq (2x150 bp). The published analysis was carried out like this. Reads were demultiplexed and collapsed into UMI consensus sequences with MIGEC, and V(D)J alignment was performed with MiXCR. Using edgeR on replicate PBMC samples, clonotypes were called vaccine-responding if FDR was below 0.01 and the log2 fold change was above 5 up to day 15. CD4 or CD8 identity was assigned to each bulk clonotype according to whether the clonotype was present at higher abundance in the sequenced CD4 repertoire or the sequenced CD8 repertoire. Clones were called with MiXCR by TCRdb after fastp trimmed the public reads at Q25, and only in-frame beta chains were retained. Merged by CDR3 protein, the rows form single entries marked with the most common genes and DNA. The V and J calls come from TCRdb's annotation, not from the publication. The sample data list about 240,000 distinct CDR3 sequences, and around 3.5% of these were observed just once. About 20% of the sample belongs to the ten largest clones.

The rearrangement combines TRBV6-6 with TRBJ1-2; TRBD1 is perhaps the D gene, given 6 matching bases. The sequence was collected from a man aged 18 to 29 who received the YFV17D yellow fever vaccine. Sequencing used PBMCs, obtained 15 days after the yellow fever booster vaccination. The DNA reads TGTGCCAGCAGTTGGACAGTTTCTAACTATGGCTACACCTTC. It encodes CASSWTVSNYGYTF.